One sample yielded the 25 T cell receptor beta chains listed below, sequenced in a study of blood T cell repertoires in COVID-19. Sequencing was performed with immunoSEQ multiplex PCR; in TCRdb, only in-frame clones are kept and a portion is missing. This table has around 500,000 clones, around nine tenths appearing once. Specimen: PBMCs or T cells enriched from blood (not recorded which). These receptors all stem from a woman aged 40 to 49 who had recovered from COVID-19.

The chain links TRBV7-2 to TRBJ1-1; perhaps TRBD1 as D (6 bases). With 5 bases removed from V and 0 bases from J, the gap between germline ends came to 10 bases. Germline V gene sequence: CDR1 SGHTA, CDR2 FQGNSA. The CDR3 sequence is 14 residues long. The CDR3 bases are TGTGCCAGCAGCCGCAGGGACATGAACACTGAAGCTTTCTTT. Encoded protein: CASSRRDMNTEAFF.

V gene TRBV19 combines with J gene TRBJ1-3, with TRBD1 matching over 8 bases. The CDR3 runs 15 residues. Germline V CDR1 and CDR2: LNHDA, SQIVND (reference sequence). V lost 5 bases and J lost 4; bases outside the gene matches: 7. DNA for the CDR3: TGTGCCAGTAGTGCCTGGACAGGGCAAGGAAACACCATATATTTT. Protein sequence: CASSAWTGQGNTIYF.

The CDR3 DNA sequence: TGTGCCAGTAGTCGCCGGGACAGGGGGCGTTTTTCGGGTAATGAGCAGTTCTTC. Amino acids: CASSRRDRGRFSGNEQFF. The V gene is TRBV19, the J gene TRBJ2-1; TRBD1 aligns across 12 bases. J was trimmed by 7 bases and V by 5 bases; bases with no gene match: 15. This CDR3 has 18 amino acids. Per the germline V gene, CDR1 is LNHDA and CDR2 is SQIVND (reference sequence).

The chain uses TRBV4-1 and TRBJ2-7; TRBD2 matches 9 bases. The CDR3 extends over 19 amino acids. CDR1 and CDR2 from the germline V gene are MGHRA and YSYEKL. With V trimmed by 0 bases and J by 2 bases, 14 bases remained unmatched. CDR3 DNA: TGCGCCAGCAGCCAAGAGGGCGGGAGGGCTAACTCGCCCCCCTACGAGCAGTACTTC. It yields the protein CASSQEGGRANSPPYEQYF.

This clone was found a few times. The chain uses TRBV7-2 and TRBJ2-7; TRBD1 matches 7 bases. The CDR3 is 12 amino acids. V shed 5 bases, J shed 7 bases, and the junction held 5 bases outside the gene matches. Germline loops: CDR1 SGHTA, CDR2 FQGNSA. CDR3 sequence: CASSPQGQEQYF. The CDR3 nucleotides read TGTGCCAGCAGCCCACAGGGGCAGGAGCAGTACTTC.

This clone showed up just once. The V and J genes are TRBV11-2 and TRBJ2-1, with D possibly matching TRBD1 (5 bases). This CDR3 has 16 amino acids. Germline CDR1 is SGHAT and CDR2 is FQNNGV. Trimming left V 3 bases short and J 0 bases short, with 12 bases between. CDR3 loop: CASSFNGANSYNEQFF. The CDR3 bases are TGTGCCAGCAGCTTCAATGGGGCAAACTCCTACAATGAGCAGTTCTTC.

The CDR3 sequence: CASSQDQNTEAFF. CDR3 nucleotide sequence: TGTGCCAGCAGCCAAGATCAGAACACTGAAGCTTTCTTT. The gene calls are TRBV14 and TRBJ1-1, with D uncertain. The germline gives CDR1 SGHDN, CDR2 FVKESK. The CDR3 runs 13 residues. V was clipped by 0 bases and J by 1 base, with 3 bases between them.

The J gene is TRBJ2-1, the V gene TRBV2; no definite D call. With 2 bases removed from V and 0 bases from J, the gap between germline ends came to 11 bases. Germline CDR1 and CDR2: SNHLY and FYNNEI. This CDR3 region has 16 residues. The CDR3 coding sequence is TGTGCCAGCAGTGAAAGTCAGGATCACTCCTACAATGAGCAGTTCTTC. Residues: CASSESQDHSYNEQFF.

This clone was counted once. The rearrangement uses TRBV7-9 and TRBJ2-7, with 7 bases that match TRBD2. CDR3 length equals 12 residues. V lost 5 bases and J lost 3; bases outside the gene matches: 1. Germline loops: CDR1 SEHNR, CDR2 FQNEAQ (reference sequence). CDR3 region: CASSRGGYEQYF. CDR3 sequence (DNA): TGTGCCAGCAGCCGCGGGGGCTACGAGCAGTACTTC.

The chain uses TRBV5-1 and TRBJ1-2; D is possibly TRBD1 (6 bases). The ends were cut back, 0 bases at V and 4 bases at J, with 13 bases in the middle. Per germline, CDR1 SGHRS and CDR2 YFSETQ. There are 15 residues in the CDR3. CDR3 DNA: TGCGCCAGCAGCTTGGTGGCAGGGGAGAGCTATGGCTACACCTTC. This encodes CASSLVAGESYGYTF.

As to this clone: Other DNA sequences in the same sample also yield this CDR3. The DNA for the CDR3 is TGTGCCAGTAGTATACAGGGGGCTGGTCAGCCCCAGCATTTT. It yields the protein CASSIQGAGQPQHF. This chain uses TRBV19 with TRBJ1-5; 8 nucleotides agree with TRBD1. Germline V CDR1 and CDR2: LNHDA, SQIVND (reference sequence). This CDR3 has 14 amino acids. V gave up 2 bases and J gave up 6 bases; unmatched junction bases: 3.

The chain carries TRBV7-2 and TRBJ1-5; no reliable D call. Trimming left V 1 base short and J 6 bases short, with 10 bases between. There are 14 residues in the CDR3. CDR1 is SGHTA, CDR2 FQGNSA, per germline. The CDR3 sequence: CASSLGGFGQPQHF. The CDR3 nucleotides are TGTGCCAGCAGCTTAGGCGGGTTTGGTCAGCCCCAGCATTTT.

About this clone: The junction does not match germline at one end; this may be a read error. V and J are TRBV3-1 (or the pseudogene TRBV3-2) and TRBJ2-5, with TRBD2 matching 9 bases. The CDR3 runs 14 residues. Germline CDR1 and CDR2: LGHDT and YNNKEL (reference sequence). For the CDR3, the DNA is TGTGCCAGCAGGCAAGCGGGAGGACGACAGACCCAGTACTTC. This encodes CASRQAGGRQTQYF.

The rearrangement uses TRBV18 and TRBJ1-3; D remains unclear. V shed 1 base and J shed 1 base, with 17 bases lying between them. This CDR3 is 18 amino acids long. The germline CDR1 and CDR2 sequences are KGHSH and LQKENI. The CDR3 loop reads CASSPLLDSSGSGNTIYF. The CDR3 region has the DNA TGTGCCAGCTCACCACTGCTGGACTCTTCCGGTTCTGGAAACACCATATATTTT.

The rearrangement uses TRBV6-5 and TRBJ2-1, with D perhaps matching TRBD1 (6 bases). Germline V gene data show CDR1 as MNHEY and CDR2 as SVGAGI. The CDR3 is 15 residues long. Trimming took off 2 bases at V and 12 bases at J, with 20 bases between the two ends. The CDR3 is CASSYVGAGVRGQFF. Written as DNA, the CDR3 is TGTGCCAGCAGTTACGTCGGGGCAGGGGTGAGGGGGCAGTTCTTC.

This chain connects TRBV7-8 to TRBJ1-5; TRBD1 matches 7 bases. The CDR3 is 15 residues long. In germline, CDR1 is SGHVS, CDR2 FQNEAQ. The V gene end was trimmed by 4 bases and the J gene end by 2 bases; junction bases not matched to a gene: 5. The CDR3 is CASSSPDRGNQPQHF. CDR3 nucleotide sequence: TGTGCCAGCAGCTCACCAGACAGGGGCAATCAGCCCCAGCATTTT.

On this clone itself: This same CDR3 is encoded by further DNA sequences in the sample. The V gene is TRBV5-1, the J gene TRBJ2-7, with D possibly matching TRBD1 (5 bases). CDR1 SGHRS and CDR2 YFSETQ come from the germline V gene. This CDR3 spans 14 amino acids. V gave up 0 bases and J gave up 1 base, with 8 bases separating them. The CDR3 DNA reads TGCGCCAGCAGCTTGGGGCAGGGTTCCTACGAGCAGTACTTC. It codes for CASSLGQGSYEQYF. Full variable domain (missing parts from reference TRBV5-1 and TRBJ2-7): KAGVTQTPRYLIKTRGQQVTLSCSPISGHRSVSWYQQTPGQGLQFLFEYFSETQRNKGNFPGRFSGRQFSNSRSEMNVSTLELGDSALYLCASSLGQGSYEQYFGPGTRLTVT.

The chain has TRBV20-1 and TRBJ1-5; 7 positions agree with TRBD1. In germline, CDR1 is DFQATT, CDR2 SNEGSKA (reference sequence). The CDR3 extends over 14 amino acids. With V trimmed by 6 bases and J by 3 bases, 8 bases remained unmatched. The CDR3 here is CSASQGEVNQPQHF. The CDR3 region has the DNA TGCAGTGCCAGTCAGGGGGAGGTCAATCAGCCCCAGCATTTT.

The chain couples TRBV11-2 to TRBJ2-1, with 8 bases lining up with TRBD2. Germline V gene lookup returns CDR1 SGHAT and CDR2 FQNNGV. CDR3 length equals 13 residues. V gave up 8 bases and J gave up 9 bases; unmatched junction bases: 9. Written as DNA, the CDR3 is TGTGCCAGCGGCGGTGCGGGAGGCGGTGAGCAGTTCTTC. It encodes CASGGAGGGEQFF.

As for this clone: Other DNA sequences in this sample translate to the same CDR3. In DNA, the CDR3 is TGTGCCAGCAGCTTAGGACAGGGGAGAGAAAAACTGTTTTTT. Its protein product is CASSLGQGREKLFF. The genes are TRBV7-9 and TRBJ1-4; 8 positions match TRBD1. Trimming at V came to 1 base and at J to 8 bases, leaving 3 bases not matched to a gene. The CDR3 runs to 14 residues. Germline assignment: CDR1 SEHNR and CDR2 FQNEAQ (reference sequence).

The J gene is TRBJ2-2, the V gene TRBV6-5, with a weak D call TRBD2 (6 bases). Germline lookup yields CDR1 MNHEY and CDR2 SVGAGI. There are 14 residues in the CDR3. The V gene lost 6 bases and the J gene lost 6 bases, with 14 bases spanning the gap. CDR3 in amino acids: CASRGGGGAGELFF. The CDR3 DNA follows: TGTGCCAGCAGGGGGGGAGGAGGAGCCGGGGAGCTGTTTTTT.

As DNA, the CDR3 is TGTGCCAGCAGCTCCGCGGTCGAGGTCGGCATTCAGTACTTC. Its protein is CASSSAVEVGIQYF. The rearrangement joins TRBV11-3 to TRBJ2-4; D gene uncertain. V was trimmed by 4 bases and J by 9 bases, leaving 16 bases between them. The germline CDR1 and CDR2 sequences are SGHNT and YENEEA. CDR3 length equals 14 residues.

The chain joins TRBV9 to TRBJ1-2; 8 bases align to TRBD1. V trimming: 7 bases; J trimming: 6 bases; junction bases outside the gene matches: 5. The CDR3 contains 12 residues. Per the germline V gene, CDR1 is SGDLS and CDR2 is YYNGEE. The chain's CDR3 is CASGEGQDGYTF. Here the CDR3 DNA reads TGTGCCAGCGGAGAGGGACAGGATGGCTACACCTTC.

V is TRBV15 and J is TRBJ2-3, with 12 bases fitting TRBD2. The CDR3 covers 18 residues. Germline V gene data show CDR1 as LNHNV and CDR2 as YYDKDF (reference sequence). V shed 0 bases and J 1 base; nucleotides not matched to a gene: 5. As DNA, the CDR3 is TGTGCCACCAGCAGAGAAAGACTAGCGGGAGTCGGCACAGATACGCAGTATTTT. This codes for CATSRERLAGVGTDTQYF.

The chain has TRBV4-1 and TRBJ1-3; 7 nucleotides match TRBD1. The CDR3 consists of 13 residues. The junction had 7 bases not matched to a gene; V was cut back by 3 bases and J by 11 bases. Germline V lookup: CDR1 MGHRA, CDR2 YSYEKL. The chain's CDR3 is CASSHSGGPAIYF. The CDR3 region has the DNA TGCGCCAGCAGCCATTCAGGGGGGCCCGCCATATATTTT.